These 14 T cell receptor beta chains originate from one sample sequenced in a study of T cell changes during pregnancy in multiple sclerosis. The assay was immunoSEQ multiplex PCR, and TCRdb's table has in-frame clones only and misses some. This table has about 130,000 clones, roughly 95% appearing once. Sample: peripheral blood, taken after pregnancy. Every receptor here comes from a female donor with multiple sclerosis, enrolled in a pregnancy study.

The chain has TRBV7-3 and TRBJ1-2, with TRBD1 matching over 8 bases. The V gene's germline CDR1 is SGHTA and CDR2 FQGTGA. The CDR3 has 15 residues. The V segment lost 5 bases and the J segment 4 bases; nucleotides outside the gene matches: 9. The CDR3 DNA follows: TGTGCCAGCAGCCCAGGGACAGGCGTTATCTATGGCTACACCTTC. It yields the protein CASSPGTGVIYGYTF.

The chain has TRBV10-3 and TRBJ2-3; D is possibly TRBD1 (5 bases). Germline V gene data show CDR1 as ENHRY and CDR2 as SYGVKD. This CDR3 is built from 14 residues. The V and J ends lost 6 bases and 4 bases respectively, with 14 bases between them. This CDR3 reads CAIRAGLKADTQYF. CDR3 coding DNA: TGTGCCATCAGAGCAGGGCTGAAGGCAGATACGCAGTATTTT.

The chain combines TRBV19 with TRBJ1-5, with D maybe TRBD1 (6 bases). CDR1 is LNHDA and CDR2 is SQIVND in the germline V gene (reference sequence). This CDR3 is 15 amino acids long. Trimming pared 5 bases from V and 6 bases from J, leaving 17 bases between. The DNA for the CDR3 is TGTGCCAGTAGTCAGGGGCGGTCACCGACTCAGCCCCAGCATTTT. Translated: CASSQGRSPTQPQHF.

This clone was found a few times. The chain recombines TRBV7-2 with TRBJ2-6; possibly TRBD2 for D (5 bases). V lost 3 bases to trimming and J lost 1 base, with 7 bases between them. There are 15 residues in the CDR3. Germline CDR1 SGHTA, CDR2 FQGNSA. For the CDR3, the DNA is TGTGCCAGCAGCTTCGAGGGATCTGGGGCCAACGTCCTGACTTTC. This encodes CASSFEGSGANVLTF.

V gene TRBV7-9 combines with J gene TRBJ2-1; D is uncertain. The CDR3 spans 15 residues. From germline, CDR1 is SEHNR and CDR2 FQNEAQ (reference sequence). The V gene lost 1 base and the J gene lost 4 bases, with 11 bases spanning the gap. This CDR3 is CASSLERLVYNEQFF. The DNA for the CDR3 is TGTGCCAGCAGCTTAGAACGTCTAGTGTACAATGAGCAGTTCTTC.

J is TRBJ2-1 and V is TRBV5-1; 7 bases map to TRBD2. Germline V gene data show CDR1 as SGHRS and CDR2 as YFSETQ. V shed 2 bases and J 12 bases; nucleotides not matched to a gene: 14. The CDR3 has 15 amino acids. CDR3 coding DNA: TGCGCCAGCAGCTTTCGGCTAGCGGACGATAACGGGCAGTTCTTC. This codes for CASSFRLADDNGQFF.

This sequence joins TRBV25-1 and TRBJ2-3; D is uncertain. The ends were cut back, 6 bases at V and 0 bases at J, with 7 bases in the middle. CDR1 MGHDK and CDR2 SYGVNS come from the germline V gene. This CDR3 comprises 13 residues. CDR3 in DNA: TGTGCCAGCAGACGGGTGAGCACAGATACGCAGTATTTT. Protein: CASRRVSTDTQYF.

This clone has only one observation. V usage is TRBV6-5 and J usage is TRBJ2-1; D may be TRBD2 (6 bases). The germline V gene encodes CDR1 MNHEY and CDR2 SVGAGI. This CDR3 comprises 15 residues. V was shortened by 2 bases and J by 6 bases, with 14 bases between the two germline ends. CDR3 amino acids: CASSYASSVGNEQFF. The CDR3 DNA is TGTGCCAGCAGTTACGCCTCTAGCGTTGGCAATGAGCAGTTCTTC.

The chain carries TRBV12-5 and TRBJ2-1; D is possibly TRBD2 (5 bases). The germline gives CDR1 LGHNT, CDR2 FRNRAP. Between the trimmed V and J ends, which lost 1 base and 13 bases, there was a span of 14 bases. The CDR3 is 13 amino acids. The CDR3 loop is CASGLAGSHHQFF. CDR3 coding DNA: TGTGCTAGTGGTTTGGCTGGGAGCCATCACCAGTTCTTC.

The chain links TRBV19 to TRBJ1-5; TRBD1 might be the D (6 bases). This CDR3 contains 14 residues. The germline V gene has CDR1 LNHDA and CDR2 SQIVND (reference sequence). The V and J ends lost 4 bases and 14 bases respectively, with 21 bases between them. CDR3 in amino acids: CASSTPNRDTGEHF. The CDR3 bases are TGTGCCAGTAGTACTCCTAACCGGGACACCGGGGAGCATTTT.

The V call is TRBV27, the J call TRBJ2-7; a weak D match, TRBD1 (6 bases). V was clipped by 2 bases and J by 5 bases, with 19 bases between them. CDR1 and CDR2 (germline): MNHEY, SMNVEV (reference sequence). This CDR3 comprises 16 residues. The CDR3 region has the DNA TGTGCCAGCAGTTTACTCGGGACACCCAACCCCCACGAGCAGTACTTC. Its translation: CASSLLGTPNPHEQYF.

The chain couples TRBV28 to TRBJ2-7, with 7 bases identical to TRBD1. Germline trimming cut 4 bases from V and 1 base from J; bases unmatched to any gene: 7. The CDR3 spans 15 residues. From germline, CDR1 is MDHEN and CDR2 SYDVKM. CDR3 protein: CASSSEGTASYEQYF. The CDR3 DNA reads as TGTGCCAGCAGTTCAGAGGGGACAGCTTCCTACGAGCAGTACTTC.

In this sample, this clone turned up once. V usage is TRBV9 and J usage is TRBJ2-5, with 8 bases matching TRBD2. The CDR3 is made up of 16 amino acids. Trimming cost V 1 base and J 7 bases; bases outside gene matches: 12. The germline V gene has CDR1 SGDLS and CDR2 YYNGEE. The CDR3 spells CASSVTSGPPPGTQYF. The CDR3 DNA is TGTGCCAGCAGCGTAACTAGCGGACCCCCACCGGGGACCCAGTACTTC.

The V call is TRBV9, the J call TRBJ1-1; 9 bases match TRBD1. Germline V gives CDR1 SGDLS, CDR2 YYNGEE. With V trimmed by 4 bases and J by 5 bases, 6 bases remained unmatched. The length of the CDR3 is 14 residues. CDR3 protein: CASSLQGAGTEAFF. CDR3 nucleotides: TGTGCCAGCAGCTTACAGGGGGCGGGTACTGAAGCTTTCTTT.